These 25 T cell receptor beta chains were all obtained from the same sample, sequenced in a study of human T cells and chemical hapten exposure. The time point here: pre-sensitization, week 0. Stated treatment: therapeutic diphenylcyclopropenone sensitization with weekly scalp DPC. TCRdb re-called the RACE reads with MiXCR, one entry per CDR3 protein. Among roughly 380,000 distinct CDR3 sequences listed, approximately 5.1% were seen once. The sequenced sample was whole blood, obtained in connection with sensitization to the hapten diphenylcyclopropenone (DPC). The source of these receptors is a woman in her 50s with alopecia areata. Some clones in this sample may be carry-over from other donors' samples.

This clonotype was recorded many times. The V and J genes are TRBV2 and TRBJ2-3, with TRBD2 as a possible D gene (5 bases). The CDR3 covers 15 residues. V lost 7 bases, J lost 5 bases, and 19 bases lay in between. The germline gives CDR1 SNHLY, CDR2 FYNNEI. CDR3 coding DNA: TGTGCCAGCACCGAGCGGAGCCGGCTGGGAGATACGCAGTATTTT. This encodes CASTERSRLGDTQYF.

This clonotype was recorded a few times. The rearrangement uses TRBV6-6 and TRBJ2-7, with 8 bases identical to TRBD1. The V and J ends lost 6 bases and 5 bases, in that order; junction bases with no gene match: 9. Germline lookup yields CDR1 MNHNY and CDR2 SVGAGI (reference sequence). This CDR3 contains 14 residues. CDR3 residues: CASSPGGAGHEQYF. CDR3 sequence (DNA): TGTGCCAGCAGCCCAGGGGGCGCGGGTCACGAGCAGTACTTC.

This clonotype turned up a few times. The chain uses TRBV9 and TRBJ1-1; D gene ambiguous. The CDR3 has 14 residues. Germline V lookup: CDR1 SGDLS, CDR2 YYNGEE. V was pared by 0 bases and J by 2 bases, with 8 bases between. The CDR3 nucleotides read TGTGCCAGCAGCGTAGCTACGAGTAACACTGAAGCTTTCTTT. Its protein is CASSVATSNTEAFF.

The chain recombines TRBV24-1 with TRBJ1-1, with D hard to call. The CDR3 covers 14 residues. From germline, CDR1 is KGHDR and CDR2 SFDVKD. V was cut by 7 bases and J by 1 base, with 12 bases left in between. In DNA form, the CDR3 reads TGTGCCACCAGGGAGGGCAGCTGGAACACTGAAGCTTTCTTT. This gives the protein CATREGSWNTEAFF.

The sample holds many counts of this clonotype. The chain has TRBV5-4 and TRBJ2-7; D call uncertain. CDR3 length: 13 amino acids. In germline, CDR1 is SGHNT, CDR2 YYREEE (reference sequence). V lost 4 bases, J lost 0 bases, and 8 bases lay in between. The CDR3 region is CASSPGISYEQYF. Written as DNA, the CDR3 is TGTGCCAGCAGCCCCGGCATCTCCTACGAGCAGTACTTC.

The chain links TRBV9 to TRBJ2-3; 10 bases map to TRBD2. Germline loops: CDR1 SGDLS, CDR2 YYNGEE. CDR3 length equals 16 residues. With V trimmed by 3 bases and J by 1 base, 5 bases remained unmatched. CDR3 nucleotides: TGTGCCAGCAGCGGAGCGGGGGGGCATCGCACAGATACGCAGTATTTT. It translates to CASSGAGGHRTDTQYF.

The J gene is TRBJ2-7, the V gene TRBV2; 9 bases are shared with TRBD2. Unmatched junction bases numbered 7, after V lost 5 bases and J lost 2 bases. The CDR3 covers 15 residues. From germline, CDR1 is SNHLY and CDR2 FYNNEI. The CDR3 spells CASSRERGATYEQYF. The CDR3, as DNA: TGTGCCAGCAGTCGAGAGCGGGGGGCAACCTACGAGCAGTACTTC.

The chain employs TRBV4-1 and TRBJ2-5; D is ambiguous. Between the trimmed V and J ends, which lost 0 bases and 2 bases, there was a span of 7 bases. Germline-derived CDR1 and CDR2 are MGHRA and YSYEKL. The CDR3 sequence is 14 residues long. Written as DNA, the CDR3 is TGCGCCAGCAGCCAAGACATGACACAAGAGACCCAGTACTTC. As protein: CASSQDMTQETQYF.

This clonotype was counted many times. The chain couples TRBV6-2 or TRBV6-3 to TRBJ2-1; D may correspond to TRBD1 or TRBD2 (5 bases each). The CDR3 covers 13 residues. The V gene's germline CDR1 is MNHEY and CDR2 SVGEGT. The V end was cut by 7 bases, the J end by 6 bases, with 13 bases between. The CDR3 sequence is CASTRDGLNEQFF. The DNA of the CDR3 is TGTGCCAGCACCCGGGACGGTCTCAATGAGCAGTTCTTC.

This clonotype was counted at least ten times. V gene TRBV7-8 combines with J gene TRBJ2-3; D not resolved. Trimming took 5 bases from V and 6 from J, leaving 15 bases between them. Germline V CDR1 and CDR2: SGHVS, FQNEAQ. This CDR3 spans 14 amino acids. The CDR3 spells CASSPPRWVDTQYF. CDR3 in DNA: TGTGCCAGCAGCCCCCCTAGATGGGTCGATACGCAGTATTTT.

The V call is TRBV9, the J call TRBJ2-3; TRBD1 matches 10 bases. Unmatched junction bases numbered 7, after V lost 3 bases and J lost 0 bases. This CDR3 is 17 amino acids long. In germline, CDR1 is SGDLS, CDR2 YYNGEE. The CDR3 DNA is TGTGCCAGCAGCGGAACGACAGGGGGCTCTAGCACAGATACGCAGTATTTT. Encoded protein: CASSGTTGGSSTDTQYF.

This clonotype was detected a few times. This chain links TRBV15 with TRBJ1-1; D uncertain. Germline V gene lookup returns CDR1 LNHNV and CDR2 YYDKDF (reference sequence). V was shortened by 5 bases and J by 4 bases, with 11 bases between the two germline ends. CDR3 length: 13 amino acids. CDR3 sequence: CATSPRLGTEAFF. CDR3 bases: TGTGCCACCAGCCCCCGTCTGGGCACTGAAGCTTTCTTT.

Ten or more counts support this clonotype. This chain uses TRBV5-6 with TRBJ2-1; 13 bases are shared with TRBD2. The length of the CDR3 is 17 residues. Germline assignment: CDR1 SGHDT and CDR2 YYEEEE. V lost 5 bases to trimming and J lost 9 bases; unmatched junction nucleotides: 14. CDR3 amino acids: CASSELAGGLDTSEQFF. CDR3 DNA: TGTGCCAGCAGTGAACTAGCGGGAGGGCTGGATACCAGTGAGCAGTTCTTC. Supplemented by reference TRBV5-6 and TRBJ2-1, the full variable domain reads DAGVTQSPTHLIKTRGQQVTLRCSPKSGHDTVSWYQQALGQGPQFIFQYYEEEERQRGNFPDRFSGHQFPNYSSELNVNALLLGDSALYLCASSELAGGLDTSEQFFGPGTRLTVL.

This clonotype was seen more than once but under ten times. V and J are TRBV5-1 and TRBJ1-1; D not resolved. Germline V CDR1 and CDR2: SGHRS, YFSETQ. The CDR3 contains 13 residues. The V end was cut by 1 base, the J end by 0 bases, with 4 bases between. The CDR3 reads CASSLYMNTEAFF. The CDR3 DNA follows: TGCGCCAGCAGCTTGTATATGAACACTGAAGCTTTCTTT.

This chain joins TRBV20-1 and TRBJ2-3; perhaps D is TRBD1 or TRBD2 (5 bases each). This CDR3 region has 14 residues. Germline V gene sequence: CDR1 DFQATT, CDR2 SNEGSKA (reference sequence). Trimming removed 3 bases at V and 0 bases at J, with 10 bases between. The CDR3 reads CSASSGGSTDTQYF. The CDR3 DNA is TGCAGTGCTAGTAGTGGGGGAAGCACAGATACGCAGTATTTT.

This clonotype appeared a few times. The chain carries TRBV5-1 and TRBJ2-1; D remains ambiguous. Germline values: CDR1 SGHRS, CDR2 YFSETQ. V was cut by 0 bases and J by 6 bases, with 10 bases left in between. The CDR3 runs to 14 residues. The DNA for the CDR3 is TGCGCCAGCAGCTTGGCCAGGCTCCCCAATGAGCAGTTCTTC. It specifies CASSLARLPNEQFF.

In its sample, this clonotype was seen a few times. The V call is TRBV3-1, the J call TRBJ1-1; D uncertain. Germline-derived CDR1 and CDR2 are LGHDT and YNNKEL (reference sequence). CDR3 length: 14 residues. V was pared by 3 bases and J by 1 base, with 9 bases between. The CDR3 DNA sequence: TGTGCCAGCAGCCAGGGCCGGGCGAACACTGAAGCTTTCTTT. Protein sequence: CASSQGRANTEAFF.

This clonotype showed up many times. This chain uses TRBV7-9 with TRBJ1-1, with no clear D. In germline, CDR1 is SEHNR, CDR2 FQNEAQ (reference sequence). V was cut by 4 bases and J by 1 base, with 13 bases left in between. The CDR3 consists of 15 residues. The CDR3 DNA reads TGTGCCAGCAGCTCCCCCGCCGCGGGGAACACTGAAGCTTTCTTT. Its protein is CASSSPAAGNTEAFF.

This rearrangement joins TRBV6-1 to TRBJ2-7; D assignment may be TRBD1 or TRBD2 (5 bases each). The length of the CDR3 is 14 residues. The germline CDR1 and CDR2 sequences are MNHNS and SASEGT. The V gene lost 6 bases and the J gene lost 0 bases, with 12 bases spanning the gap. CDR3 in amino acids: CASRPGRSSYEQYF. The CDR3 nucleotides are TGTGCCAGCAGGCCGGGACGGAGCTCCTACGAGCAGTACTTC.

There are many counts of this clonotype. V gene TRBV7-8 combines with J gene TRBJ2-1; D is undetermined. There are 18 residues in the CDR3. Germline V gives CDR1 SGHVS, CDR2 FQNEAQ. V was shortened by 2 bases and J by 0 bases, with 17 bases between the two germline ends. The CDR3 region is CASSLNSPGLSSYNEQFF. DNA of the CDR3: TGTGCCAGCAGCTTAAACTCCCCTGGGTTAAGCTCCTACAATGAGCAGTTCTTC.

V is TRBV30 and J is TRBJ1-4; the D is unclear. Germline V CDR1 and CDR2: GTSNPN, SVGIG (reference sequence). The V end was cut by 2 bases, the J end by 7 bases, with 11 bases between. The CDR3 runs 13 residues. CDR3 nucleotide sequence: TGTGCCTGGAGTCCTTCCCCAGGTGAAAAACTGTTTTTT. Residues: CAWSPSPGEKLFF.

This clonotype appeared many times. The rearrangement uses TRBV3-1 and TRBJ2-1, with 9 positions matching TRBD2. This CDR3 is built from 16 residues. V shed 5 bases, J shed 9 bases, and the junction held 14 bases outside the gene matches. Germline lookup yields CDR1 LGHDT and CDR2 YNNKEL (reference sequence). The CDR3 here is CASSSHSGSPFGEQFF. The CDR3 nucleotides read TGTGCCAGCAGCTCCCATAGCGGGAGCCCCTTCGGTGAGCAGTTCTTC.

This clonotype showed up just a few times. This chain joins TRBV2 and TRBJ2-1; TRBD2 might be the D (6 bases). The CDR3 totals 13 residues. Germline assignment: CDR1 SNHLY and CDR2 FYNNEI. The V end lost 8 bases, the J end lost 9 bases, and 17 bases lay between the germline ends. CDR3 loop: CASWRDGVGEQFF. CDR3 bases: TGTGCCAGCTGGAGGGACGGAGTAGGTGAGCAGTTCTTC. Together with reference TRBV2 and TRBJ2-1, the CDR3 gives the full variable domain: EPEVTQTPSHQVTQMGQEVILRCVPISNHLYFYWYRQILGQKVEFLVSFYNNEISEKSEIFDDQFSVERPDGSNFTLKIRSTKLEDSAMYFCASWRDGVGEQFFGPGTRLTVL.

This clonotype was found a few times. This rearrangement joins TRBV21-1 to TRBJ2-7; the DNA was not compared with TRBD1, the D call given in the table. TRBV21-1 is deemed a pseudogene. The length of the CDR3 is 15 residues. The CDR3 is CASSSKGQGSHEQYF. The CDR3 DNA follows: TGTGCCAGCAGCTCTAAGGGACAGGGTTCCCACGAGCAGTACTTC.

This clonotype was seen at least ten times. The chain combines TRBV9 with TRBJ2-3, with D maybe TRBD1 (6 bases). The CDR3 sequence is 14 residues long. Germline V CDR1 and CDR2: SGDLS, YYNGEE. Trimming cost V 3 bases and J 2 bases, with 10 bases left between them. This chain's CDR3 is CASSGRGNTDTQYF. The CDR3 region has the DNA TGTGCCAGCAGCGGTAGGGGGAACACAGATACGCAGTATTTT.